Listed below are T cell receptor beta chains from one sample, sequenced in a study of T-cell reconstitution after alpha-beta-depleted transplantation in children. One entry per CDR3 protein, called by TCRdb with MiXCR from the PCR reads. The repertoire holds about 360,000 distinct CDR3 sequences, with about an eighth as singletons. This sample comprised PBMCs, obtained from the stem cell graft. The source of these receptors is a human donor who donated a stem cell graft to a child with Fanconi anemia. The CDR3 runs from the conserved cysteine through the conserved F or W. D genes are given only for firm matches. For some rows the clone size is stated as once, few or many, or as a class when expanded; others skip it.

CDR3nt: TGCGCCAGCAGCCATGGGAACTTCCTTGCGGAGACCCAGTACTTC; CDR3aa: CASSHGNFLAETQYF; d_gene: .; v_gene: TRBV4-1; j_gene: TRBJ2-5; abundance: .
CDR3nt: TGTGCCAGCAGGGACAGCAAATACAATGAGCAGTTCTTC; CDR3aa: CASRDSKYNEQFF; d_gene: .; v_gene: TRBV2; j_gene: TRBJ2-1; abundance: .
CDR3nt: TGTGCCAGCAGTTACTTTAGACAGCCCTATGGCTACACCTTC; CDR3aa: CASSYFRQPYGYTF; d_gene: .; v_gene: TRBV6-5; j_gene: TRBJ1-2; abundance: .
CDR3nt: TGTGCCAGCTCTGGACAGGGACCCTCTGGAAACACCATATATTTT; CDR3aa: CASSGQGPSGNTIYF; d_gene: TRBD1; v_gene: TRBV5-5; j_gene: TRBJ1-3; abundance: .
CDR3nt: TGCGCCAGCAGCTTGGACTCGCCGAGGAATGAGCAGTTCTTC; CDR3aa: CASSLDSPRNEQFF; d_gene: .; v_gene: TRBV5-1; j_gene: TRBJ2-1; abundance: few
CDR3nt: TGCGCCAGCAGTACCGGGCGGGACACTGAAGCTTTCTTT; CDR3aa: CASSTGRDTEAFF; d_gene: .; v_gene: TRBV5-1; j_gene: TRBJ1-1; abundance: .
CDR3nt: TGTGCCAGCAGCCAAGGGGAGCCCCAGCATTTT; CDR3aa: CASSQGEPQHF; d_gene: .; v_gene: TRBV3-1; j_gene: TRBJ1-5; abundance: .
CDR3nt: TGTGCCAGCAAGGCACTTAACACCGGGGAGCTGTTTTTT; CDR3aa: CASKALNTGELFF; d_gene: .; v_gene: TRBV28; j_gene: TRBJ2-2; abundance: many
CDR3nt: TGTGCCAGCAGCTTACAGGGGCCCAATGCCTATGGCTACACCTTC; CDR3aa: CASSLQGPNAYGYTF; d_gene: .; v_gene: TRBV7-9; j_gene: TRBJ1-2; abundance: few
CDR3nt: TGTGCCAGCAGCCAGTCGGGAGATCATCAGCCCCAGCATTTT; CDR3aa: CASSQSGDHQPQHF; d_gene: .; v_gene: TRBV3-1; j_gene: TRBJ1-5; abundance: .
CDR3nt: TGTGCCAGCAGGATCATAGCGGGGGGGCGGGGTGAGCAGTTCTTC; CDR3aa: CASRIIAGGRGEQFF; d_gene: TRBD2; v_gene: TRBV27; j_gene: TRBJ2-1; abundance: .
CDR3nt: TGTGCCAGCAGACGAAAGGGGGGGGGCAACAATGAGCAGTTCTTC; CDR3aa: CASRRKGGGNNEQFF; d_gene: .; v_gene: TRBV6-2/TRBV6-3; j_gene: TRBJ2-1; abundance: few
CDR3nt: TGCGCCAGCAGCCAAGAGGTAGACAGTCTTAACACTGAAGCTTTCTTT; CDR3aa: CASSQEVDSLNTEAFF; d_gene: .; v_gene: TRBV4-3; j_gene: TRBJ1-1; abundance: many
CDR3nt: TGTGCCAGCAGCTTGACGGGGCTAGCCTCCTACAATGAGCAGTTCTTC; CDR3aa: CASSLTGLASYNEQFF; d_gene: .; v_gene: TRBV5-5; j_gene: TRBJ2-1; abundance: many
CDR3nt: TGCAGTGCTGAGTCCGGGACAGTCTCCTACAATGAGCAGTTCTTC; CDR3aa: CSAESGTVSYNEQFF; d_gene: TRBD1; v_gene: TRBV20-1; j_gene: TRBJ2-1; abundance: .
CDR3nt: TGCGCCAGCAGCTTTGGGGTGTGGGAGACTGAAGCTTTCTTT; CDR3aa: CASSFGVWETEAFF; d_gene: .; v_gene: TRBV5-1; j_gene: TRBJ1-1; abundance: .
CDR3nt: TGTGCCAGCCGGGTCGGGGGCAGCCGGAACACTGAAGCTTTCTTT; CDR3aa: CASRVGGSRNTEAFF; d_gene: .; v_gene: TRBV28; j_gene: TRBJ1-1; abundance: many
CDR3nt: TGCAGTGCTAGAGGAGGGACAGGATCAACTAATGAAAAACTGTTTTTT; CDR3aa: CSARGGTGSTNEKLFF; d_gene: TRBD1; v_gene: TRBV20-1; j_gene: TRBJ1-4; abundance: .
CDR3nt: TGCAGCGTTGCTGAGATCGTAGGGCTGGGAGAGCAGTTCTTC; CDR3aa: CSVAEIVGLGEQFF; d_gene: .; v_gene: TRBV29-1; j_gene: TRBJ2-1; abundance: .
CDR3nt: TGCAGTGCTAGAGGCACCACGGACACCACAGATACGCAGTATTTT; CDR3aa: CSARGTTDTTDTQYF; d_gene: .; v_gene: TRBV20-1; j_gene: TRBJ2-3; abundance: .
CDR3nt: TGCAGTGCTCCAGAGCGTCAGGGGGGGAAACTGTTTTTT; CDR3aa: CSAPERQGGKLFF; d_gene: TRBD1; v_gene: TRBV20-1; j_gene: TRBJ1-4; abundance: few
CDR3nt: TGTGCCAGCACCGGACAGATTGGCGAGCAGTACTTC; CDR3aa: CASTGQIGEQYF; d_gene: .; v_gene: TRBV12-3/TRBV12-4; j_gene: TRBJ2-7; abundance: few
CDR3nt: TGTGCCAGCAGCTTGGGGACAGGTCGGGCTGGCTACACCTTC; CDR3aa: CASSLGTGRAGYTF; d_gene: TRBD1; v_gene: TRBV5-6; j_gene: TRBJ1-2; abundance: .
CDR3nt: TGTGCCAGCAGCTTTGGTGGTGAAAAACTGTTTTTT; CDR3aa: CASSFGGEKLFF; d_gene: .; v_gene: TRBV7-9; j_gene: TRBJ1-4; abundance: many
CDR3nt: TGTGCCAGCAGAACGACAGGGGCCGTCACCGGGGAGCTGTTTTTT; CDR3aa: CASRTTGAVTGELFF; d_gene: TRBD1; v_gene: TRBV6-1; j_gene: TRBJ2-2; abundance: .
CDR3nt: TGTGCCAGCAGCTACAGGGGAAATCAGAACACTGAAGCTTTCTTT; CDR3aa: CASSYRGNQNTEAFF; d_gene: TRBD1; v_gene: TRBV5-6; j_gene: TRBJ1-1; abundance: few
CDR3nt: TGTGCCAGCAGCCAAGTAGCGGTCAGGGTAACGAACACCATATATTTT; CDR3aa: CASSQVAVRVTNTIYF; d_gene: .; v_gene: TRBV4-2; j_gene: TRBJ1-3; abundance: few